What follows describes a single T cell receptor (beta chain). Its cognate antigen is unknown. The data belong to a study of CD8 T cells in ankylosing spondylitis. Study results and caveats: Within ankylosing spondylitis blood, a TCR beta motif made up of fewer than ten highly homologous variants appeared to be characteristic. Past research had described some motif variants in reactive arthritis synovial fluid and blood.

TCRdb reanalysed the 5' RACE reads using MiXCR and keeps one entry per CDR3 protein. There are a few hundred thousand distinct CDR3 sequences in the sample; 20% to 30% occur only once, and 0.61% lies in the top ten. This CDR3 is 12 amino acids long. With V trimmed by 1 base and J by 9 bases, 4 bases remained unmatched. Germline V gene lookup returns CDR1 DFQATT and CDR2 SNEGSKA (reference sequence). The sequence derives from a male donor with ankylosing spondylitis or in good health (not recorded which). V usage is TRBV20-1 and J usage is TRBJ2-3; the match to TRBD2 covers 7 bases. Sequenced material: blood, either unsorted or a sorted T cell fraction (not recorded which). The CDR3 sequence is CSARGLGGTQYF. For the CDR3, the DNA is TGCAGTGCTAGAGGGCTCGGGGGGACGCAGTATTTT.